This is a list of T cell receptor beta chains from one sample in a study of molecular identifiers for immune sequencing clone quantification. From the PCR reads, TCRdb called clonotypes with MiXCR, one entry per CDR3 protein. The data show about half a million distinct CDR3 sequences, around 23% seen once. Sequenced sample: naive CD8+ T cells from blood, with Jurkat cell RNA spiked in. These TCRs come from a human donor in good health. Some libraries in this study had Jurkat cell RNA spiked in. The CDR3 runs from the conserved cysteine through the conserved F or W. The order of the fields is V gene, J gene, clone size, D gene, CDR3 protein, CDR3 DNA. The D gene is left open where the match is weak. Clone size, where shown, is once, few, many, or a class for clones that have expanded.

TRBV6-6,TRBJ2-3,-,-,CASSYSGSFTATQYF,TGTGCCAGCAGTTACTCGGGGAGCTTCACAGCTACGCAGTATTTT
TRBV5-4,TRBJ1-1,few,TRBD1,CASSSQGDTEALF,TGTGCCAGCAGCTCACAGGGGGACACTGAAGCTCTCTTT
TRBV6-2/TRBV6-3,TRBJ1-2,-,-,CASSYSPRVENGYTF,TGTGCCAGCAGTTACTCGCCCAGGGTTGAAAATGGCTACACCTTC
TRBV28,TRBJ2-5,-,TRBD2,CASSLYSGSAQEPQYF,TGTGCCAGCAGTTTATATAGCGGGAGTGCCCAAGAGCCCCAGTACTTC
TRBV3-1,TRBJ1-1,-,-,CASSQEHRPNTEAFF,TGTGCCAGCAGCCAGGAACATCGGCCGAACACTGAAGCTTTCTTT
TRBV19,TRBJ2-7,many,-,CASSMERYYEQYF,TGTGCCAGTAGTATGGAGCGCTACTACGAGCAGTACTTC
TRBV4-2,TRBJ2-3,-,TRBD2,CASSQDTPAGAQDTQYF,TGTGCCAGCAGCCAAGATACTCCAGCGGGAGCCCAAGATACGCAGTATTTT
TRBV29-1,TRBJ1-1,many,-,CSVELGTEAFF,TGCAGCGTTGAATTAGGCACTGAAGCTTTCTTT
TRBV7-7,TRBJ2-5,-,-,CASSSTPDGQETQYF,TGTGCCAGCAGCTCAACGCCGGACGGTCAAGAGACCCAGTACTTC
TRBV20-1,TRBJ2-7,many,TRBD2,CSATHGPGLAYEQYF,TGCAGTGCTACCCATGGGCCGGGACTAGCTTACGAGCAGTACTTC
TRBV4-1,TRBJ1-5,few,-,CASSQDRRSQPQHF,TGCGCCAGCAGCCAAGACAGGAGGAGCCAGCCCCAGCATTTT
TRBV13,TRBJ2-1,-,-,CASSFSAGYEQFF,TGTGCCAGCAGCTTCTCGGCCGGTTATGAGCAGTTCTTC
TRBV7-2,TRBJ2-5,many,-,CASSLGASWVTQYF,TGTGCCAGCAGCCTAGGCGCTTCCTGGGTGACCCAGTACTTC
TRBV12-3/TRBV12-4,TRBJ2-1,-,TRBD2,CASSHLTSGDEQFF,TGTGCCAGCAGTCACCTAACTAGCGGGGATGAGCAGTTCTTC
TRBV5-6,TRBJ2-6,-,-,CASGFGVYPLANVLTF,TGTGCCAGCGGCTTTGGGGTCTACCCTTTGGCCAACGTCCTGACTTTC
TRBV29-1,TRBJ1-1,many,-,CSVGRTVEAFF,TGCAGCGTTGGAAGGACAGTTGAAGCTTTCTTT
TRBV6-5,TRBJ1-1,few,-,CASSLRAWRDKEAFF,TGTGCCAGCAGCCTACGGGCGTGGCGGGATAAGGAAGCTTTCTTT
TRBV2,TRBJ2-1,-,TRBD2,CASRGTSGGTGYNEQFF,TGTGCCAGCAGGGGGACTAGCGGGGGCACGGGGTACAATGAGCAGTTCTTC
TRBV6-2/TRBV6-3,TRBJ1-5,once,-,CASSYSIVAQNQSQHF,TGTGCCAGCAGTTACTCGATAGTGGCACAGAATCAGTCCCAGCATTTT
TRBV29-1,TRBJ1-2,-,-,CSVVRDGNYGYTF,TGCAGCGTCGTCCGGGACGGTAACTATGGCTACACCTTC
TRBV6-2/TRBV6-3,TRBJ2-1,-,TRBD2,CASSYSTSGRVPQYNEQFF,TGTGCCAGCAGTTACTCGACTAGCGGAAGGGTACCTCAATACAATGAGCAGTTCTTC
TRBV5-8,TRBJ2-7,-,TRBD2,CASSLVLAGIDEQYF,TGTGCCAGCAGCTTGGTGCTAGCGGGAATCGACGAGCAGTACTTC
TRBV7-9,TRBJ2-1,-,-,CASSRQVVNNEQFF,TGTGCCAGCAGCAGACAGGTGGTAAACAATGAGCAGTTCTTC
TRBV5-4,TRBJ2-3,many,TRBD2,CASSLFLAGVTDTQYF,TGTGCCAGCAGCTTGTTTTTAGCGGGGGTCACAGATACGCAGTATTTT
TRBV6-5,TRBJ2-5,-,TRBD1,CASSSPGQPQETQYF,TGTGCCAGCAGTTCACCGGGACAGCCCCAAGAGACCCAGTACTTC
TRBV7-9,TRBJ1-1,few,-,CASGPKAEGTKNTEAFF,TGTGCCAGCGGCCCCAAAGCGGAGGGGACGAAAAACACTGAAGCTTTCTTT
TRBV20-1,TRBJ2-7,-,-,CSARDMYYEQYF,TGCAGTGCTAGAGATATGTACTACGAGCAGTACTTC
TRBV10-3,TRBJ1-5,many,-,CAISEGNQPQHF,TGTGCCATCAGTGAGGGAAATCAGCCCCAGCATTTT
TRBV3-1,TRBJ1-1,-,-,CASSQRQSLRTEAFF,TGTGCCAGCAGCCAGAGACAGAGCCTAAGGACTGAAGCTTTCTTT
TRBV12-3/TRBV12-4,TRBJ2-2,-,TRBD2,CASSNPTSGGSTGELFF,TGTGCCAGCAGTAACCCAACTAGCGGGGGTTCCACCGGGGAGCTGTTTTTT
TRBV19,TRBJ1-1,many,-,CASSIGNTEAFF,TGTGCCAGTAGTATAGGGAACACTGAAGCTTTCTTT
TRBV7-9,TRBJ2-7,many,-,CASTSIHYEQYF,TGTGCCAGCACCTCAATTCACTACGAGCAGTACTTC
TRBV6-5,TRBJ2-7,many,TRBD1,CASSTGGTYEQYF,TGTGCCAGCAGTACAGGGGGGACCTACGAGCAGTACTTC
TRBV5-5,TRBJ2-3,few,-,CASSFNGGTDTQYF,TGTGCCAGCAGCTTTAACGGCGGCACAGATACGCAGTATTTT
TRBV19,TRBJ1-5,few,-,CASSIDLTYSWPQHF,TGTGCCAGTAGTATAGACCTGACATACTCATGGCCCCAGCATTTT
TRBV10-3,TRBJ1-1,few,-,CAISESTGGGEAFF,TGTGCCATCAGTGAGTCGACGGGAGGAGGTGAAGCTTTCTTT
TRBV20-1,TRBJ2-7,-,TRBD2,CSARGSLAGLYEQYF,TGCAGTGCTAGGGGGTCTCTAGCGGGACTCTACGAGCAGTACTTC
TRBV20-1,TRBJ2-3,many,-,CSASDRDTTDTQYF,TGCAGTGCTAGTGACCGGGACACCACAGATACGCAGTATTTT
TRBV7-9,TRBJ2-2,few,-,CASSFATGGNTGELFF,TGTGCCAGCAGCTTCGCGACCGGGGGGAACACCGGGGAGCTGTTTTTT
TRBV24-1,TRBJ2-3,many,-,CATSEDSSSTDTQYF,TGTGCCACCAGCGAGGACAGCTCTAGCACAGATACGCAGTATTTT
TRBV12-3/TRBV12-4,TRBJ2-6,-,-,CASSWTVSGANVLTF,TGTGCCAGCAGTTGGACAGTCTCTGGGGCCAACGTCCTGACTTTC
TRBV19,TRBJ1-4,few,-,CASSMLPGTSTNEKLFF,TGTGCCAGTAGTATGTTGCCGGGGACAAGCACTAATGAAAAACTGTTTTTT
TRBV25-1,TRBJ2-6,many,-,CASSTTGTPYGANVLTF,TGTGCCAGCAGTACAACCGGGACCCCCTACGGGGCCAACGTCCTGACTTTC
TRBV28,TRBJ2-5,many,-,CASSLLPVQETQYF,TGTGCCAGCAGTTTATTGCCCGTACAAGAGACCCAGTACTTC
TRBV20-1,TRBJ1-3,-,TRBD1,CSARAQGANTIYF,TGCAGTGCTAGAGCACAGGGGGCAAACACCATATATTTT
TRBV12-3/TRBV12-4,TRBJ2-3,-,-,CASSHGLQGRNTQYF,TGTGCCAGCAGTCATGGGCTACAGGGACGAAATACGCAGTATTTT
TRBV27,TRBJ2-2,-,-,CASKVNGELFF,TGTGCCAGCAAAGTAAACGGGGAGCTGTTTTTT
TRBV28,TRBJ2-3,-,-,CASSSVGTESTDTQYF,TGTGCCAGCAGTTCCGTCGGGACGGAAAGCACAGATACGCAGTATTTT
TRBV28,TRBJ1-5,many,TRBD1,CASSRDRGYQPQHF,TGTGCCAGCAGCCGGGACAGGGGCTATCAGCCCCAGCATTTT
TRBV6-2/TRBV6-3,TRBJ2-5,-,-,CASSPPPGHSEETQYF,TGTGCCAGCAGCCCTCCTCCGGGACACTCAGAAGAGACCCAGTACTTC
TRBV12-3/TRBV12-4,TRBJ2-4,-,-,CASSFAGEGDIQYF,TGTGCCAGCAGTTTTGCGGGGGAGGGGGACATTCAGTACTTC
TRBV30,TRBJ2-7,few,-,CAWKVGQRREQYF,TGTGCCTGGAAGGTGGGGCAGCGGCGCGAGCAGTACTTC